This T cell receptor (beta chain) is drawn from a study of cytomegalovirus exposure and HLA in healthy donors. The donors were members of the validation cohort comprising about 130 subjects, separate from the approximately 630-subject first cohort. The protocol was immunoSEQ multiplex PCR, while the TCRdb copy is restricted to in-frame clones and leaves out a portion. The sample holds fewer than 250,000 clones, more than 75% seen once. As to this clone: Its matching antigen is unknown.

CDR1 is MDHEN and CDR2 is SYDVKM in the germline V gene. This CDR3 has 12 residues. V lost 7 bases and J 0 bases, leaving 3 bases between the germline ends. Findings and caveats of the study: The study recorded 150 to 200 TCR beta chains that were cytomegalovirus-associated. The classifier reportedly diagnosed cytomegalovirus status with high sensitivity and specificity.

The TCR sequence derives from a young man in good health and CMV-seronegative. Source material: PBMCs. The chain recombines TRBV28 with TRBJ2-2; no clear D. The CDR3 spells CASTTNTGELFF. In DNA, the CDR3 is TGTGCCAGCACCACGAACACCGGGGAGCTGTTTTTT.